These 14 T cell receptor beta chains originate from one sample sequenced in a study of OX40 agonist ivuxolimab in advanced cancers. Measured with immunoSEQ multiplex PCR; TCRdb has only the in-frame clones, and not every one. The profile covers 60,000 to 75,000 clones, with 94% appearing a single time and roughly a fifth taken by the ten largest. Sequencing used CD4+ or CD8+ T cells sorted from blood, obtained in a trial of the OX40 agonist ivuxolimab. These receptor sequences come from an adult with an advanced solid tumor such as melanoma, head and neck, liver or kidney cancer.

The gene calls are TRBV11-2 and TRBJ2-7; D might be TRBD2 (6 bases). Germline CDR1 and CDR2: SGHAT and FQNNGV. The ends were cut back, 1 base at V and 0 bases at J, with 16 bases in the middle. This CDR3 region has 17 residues. The chain's CDR3 is CASSLAFGGMPSYEQYF. CDR3 DNA: TGTGCCAGCAGCTTAGCCTTCGGCGGGATGCCCTCCTACGAGCAGTACTTC. The full variable domain, in which reference TRBV11-2 and TRBJ2-7 provide the parts outside the CDR3, is EAGVAQSPRYKIIEKRQSVAFWCNPISGHATLYWYQQILGQGPKLLIQFQNNGVVDDSQLPKDRFSAERLKGVDSTLKIQPAKLEDSAVYLCASSLAFGGMPSYEQYFGPGTRLTVT.

The chain is built from TRBV6-5 and TRBJ2-7, with D perhaps TRBD1 (6 bases). The V end lost 7 bases, the J end lost 6 bases, and 22 bases lay between the germline ends. CDR1 MNHEY and CDR2 SVGAGI come from the germline V gene. This CDR3 region has 15 residues. CDR3 in DNA: TGTGCCAGCAAGGACAGCCCCGCTTACTCTTTCGAGCAGTACTTC. Amino acid sequence: CASKDSPAYSFEQYF.

DNA for the CDR3: TGTGCCAGCAGCTTCCCAGGGAAGGGGGACAGGGGGTTTCCCTACGAGCAGTACTTC. It is translated as CASSFPGKGDRGFPYEQYF. V usage is TRBV7-9 and J usage is TRBJ2-7; TRBD1 aligns across 11 bases. Germline V gene lookup returns CDR1 SEHNR and CDR2 FQNEAQ (reference sequence). Unmatched junction bases numbered 15, after V lost 3 bases and J lost 2 bases. The CDR3 sequence is 19 residues long.

The chain joins TRBV9 to TRBJ2-5; D is unresolved. V was clipped by 4 bases and J by 5 bases, with 18 bases between them. The CDR3 contains 15 residues. The V gene's germline CDR1 is SGDLS and CDR2 YYNGEE. The CDR3 nucleotides read TGTGCCAGCAGCCCCCGGTTTGCAGGATGGGAGACCCAGTACTTC. Translating gives CASSPRFAGWETQYF.

The DNA for the CDR3 is TGTGCCAGCAGTTTAGGACCCGACTACGAGCAGTACTTC. Its protein is CASSLGPDYEQYF. This rearrangement joins TRBV27 to TRBJ2-7; D is ambiguous. V was cut by 2 bases and J by 3 bases, with 8 bases left in between. The CDR3 contains 13 residues. The germline V gene encodes CDR1 MNHEY and CDR2 SMNVEV (reference sequence).

The chain is built from TRBV2 and TRBJ1-5, with TRBD1 matching 9 bases. The CDR3 consists of 16 residues. CDR1 is SNHLY and CDR2 is FYNNEI in the germline V gene. After removal of 8 bases from V and 1 base from J, the junction contained 9 bases not matched to a gene. CDR3 in amino acids: CASAQDRGWSNQPQHF. CDR3 DNA sequence: TGTGCCAGCGCTCAGGACAGGGGATGGAGCAATCAGCCCCAGCATTTT.

The chain couples TRBV5-8 to TRBJ2-1; D remains ambiguous. V dropped 0 bases and J dropped 4 bases, with 11 bases sitting between them. CDR3 length: 15 amino acids. Germline V lookup: CDR1 SGHTS, CDR2 YDEGEE. Written as DNA, the CDR3 is TGTGCCAGCAGCTTGGTAAAATGGGGATACAATGAGCAGTTCTTC. Amino acids: CASSLVKWGYNEQFF.

This clone was detected once. The chain uses TRBV7-6 and TRBJ2-7; 11 bases map to TRBD1. The J segment lost 2 bases and the V segment lost 4 bases, leaving 4 bases of the junction unmatched. Germline V gives CDR1 SGHVS, CDR2 FNYEAQ. The CDR3 has 15 amino acids. In nucleotides, the CDR3 is TGTGCCAGCAGCTCGGGGGACAGGGGGACCTACGAGCAGTACTTC. This translates into CASSSGDRGTYEQYF.

The rearrangement links TRBV19 to TRBJ1-1, with D perhaps TRBD1 (5 bases). The V gene lost 3 bases and the J gene lost 1 base, with 12 bases spanning the gap. This CDR3 has 15 amino acids. From germline, CDR1 is LNHDA and CDR2 SQIVND (reference sequence). This CDR3 reads CASSILQEPNTEAFF. Here the CDR3 DNA reads TGTGCCAGTAGTATCCTACAGGAGCCGAACACTGAAGCTTTCTTT.

This CDR3 is CASSPTGVGGEGNEQFF. The CDR3 DNA is TGTGCCAGCAGCCCCACAGGGGTCGGCGGTGAGGGAAATGAGCAGTTCTTC. J is TRBJ2-1 and V is TRBV7-9, with 7 bases that match TRBD1. Trimming at V came to 5 bases and at J to 7 bases, leaving 17 bases not matched to a gene. Germline loops: CDR1 SEHNR, CDR2 FQNEAQ (reference sequence). This CDR3 spans 17 amino acids.

The chain carries TRBV6-6 and TRBJ2-1; no clear D. Trimming cost V 6 bases and J 9 bases, with 6 bases left between them. There are 10 residues in the CDR3. The V gene's germline CDR1 is MNHNY and CDR2 SVGAGI (reference sequence). CDR3 loop: CASRSVEQFF. CDR3 DNA sequence: TGTGCCAGCAGGTCGGTTGAGCAGTTCTTC.

This clone was seen only once. The chain links TRBV9 to TRBJ1-3; TRBD1 might be the D (5 bases). V lost 3 bases, J lost 6 bases, and 16 bases lay in between. CDR3 length: 15 residues. Germline CDR1 is SGDLS and CDR2 is YYNGEE. This chain's CDR3 is CASSAGVGLENTIYF. Here the CDR3 DNA reads TGTGCCAGCAGCGCAGGAGTGGGGCTCGAAAACACCATATATTTT. Full variable domain (outside the CDR3, taken from reference TRBV9 and TRBJ1-3): DSGVTQTPKHLITATGQRVTLRCSPRSGDLSVYWYQQSLDQGLQFLIQYYNGEERAKGNILERFSAQQFPDLHSELNLSSLELGDSALYFCASSAGVGLENTIYFGEGSWLTVV.

The V and J genes are TRBV27 and TRBJ1-5; D gene uncertain. Germline V gives CDR1 MNHEY, CDR2 SMNVEV (reference sequence). V shed 3 bases and J shed 1 base, with 7 bases lying between them. The CDR3 is made up of 14 amino acids. The CDR3 protein is CASSLAVSNQPQHF. In nucleotides, the CDR3 is TGTGCCAGCAGTTTGGCAGTAAGCAATCAGCCCCAGCATTTT.

The chain employs TRBV9 and TRBJ2-3; 8 nucleotides match TRBD1. Germline V gives CDR1 SGDLS, CDR2 YYNGEE. V lost 3 bases, J lost 6 bases, and 12 bases stayed unmatched. The CDR3 loop spans 16 amino acids. CDR3 coding DNA: TGTGCCAGCAGCGAGACAGACAGGGGTCGATTGGATACGCAGTATTTT. This translates into CASSETDRGRLDTQYF.